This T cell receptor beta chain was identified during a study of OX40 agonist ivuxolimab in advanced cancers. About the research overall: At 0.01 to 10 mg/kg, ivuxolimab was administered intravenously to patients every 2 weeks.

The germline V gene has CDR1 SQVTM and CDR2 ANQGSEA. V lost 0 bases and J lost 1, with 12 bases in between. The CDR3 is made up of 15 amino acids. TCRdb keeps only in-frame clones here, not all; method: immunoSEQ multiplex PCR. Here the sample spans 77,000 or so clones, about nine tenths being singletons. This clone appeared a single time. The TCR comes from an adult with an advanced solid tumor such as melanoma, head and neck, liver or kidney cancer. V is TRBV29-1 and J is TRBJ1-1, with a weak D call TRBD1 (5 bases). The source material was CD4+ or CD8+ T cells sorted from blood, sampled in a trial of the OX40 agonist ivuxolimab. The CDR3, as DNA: TGCAGCGTTGAAGATTGGTGGAGGGGGAACACTGAAGCTTTCTTT. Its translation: CSVEDWWRGNTEAFF.